This TCR beta chain was sequenced for a study of T cells in Graves' hyperthyroidism and ophthalmopathy. Study-level findings and limits: Researchers found most expanded thyroid clonotypes above 0.001 in blood as well.

RNA transcripts served as the template for amplifying TCR beta CDR3 regions. The TCR CDR3 first-round RT-PCR relied on the HTBI primer set. TCRdb re-analysed the multiplex PCR reads in MiXCR, keeping a single row per CDR3 protein. The table has some 250,000 distinct CDR3 sequences, roughly 15% seen once. Many counts were recorded for this clonotype. Antigen: not known. Germline V gene sequence: CDR1 LNHNV, CDR2 YYDKDF (reference sequence). This CDR3 contains 17 residues. J gave up 6 bases and V 0 bases, and 8 bases lay outside the gene matches. The study enrolled patients aged 18 to 65 with newly diagnosed hyperthyroidism of under 2 months' duration. For the diagnoses, clinical symptoms, serum thyroxine and TRAb, thyroid ultrasound and orbital computed tomography were used. This sample holds PBMCs from about 9.3 ml fresh peripheral blood.

The sequence came from a woman aged 40 to 50 with Graves' hyperthyroidism that later progressed to Graves' ophthalmopathy. The rearrangement links TRBV15 to TRBJ2-2; 9 positions agree with TRBD1. Specimen: blood. The CDR3 sequence: CATSRDLGTGNAGELFF. The CDR3 DNA sequence: TGTGCCACCAGCAGAGATTTAGGGACAGGGAATGCCGGGGAGCTGTTTTTT. Drawing the rest from reference TRBV15 and TRBJ2-2, the complete variable domain is DAMVIQNPRYQVTQFGKPVTLSCSQTLNHNVMYWYQQKSSQAPKLLFHYYDKDFNNEADTPDNFQSRRPNTSFCFLDIRSPGLGDTAMYLCATSRDLGTGNAGELFFGEGSRLTVL.